Included here is one T cell receptor beta chain sequence, with context. The method was immunoSEQ multiplex PCR; TCRdb's version includes in-frame clones alone and lacks a portion of them. This sample carries hundreds of thousands of clones, approximately 90% of them seen once, and the ten largest clones take about 1.1%. The data were taken from a study of blood T cell repertoires in COVID-19. The CDR3 runs to 15 residues. The ends were cut back, 4 bases at V and 7 bases at J, with 17 bases in the middle. In germline, CDR1 is SGHDT, CDR2 YYEEEE. This TCR came from a man in his thirties or forties who had recovered from COVID-19. The sample taken for sequencing was PBMCs or T cells enriched from blood (not recorded which). The rearrangement links TRBV5-6 to TRBJ1-4, with unresolved D. CDR3 sequence: CASSHLAPIGEKLFF. The CDR3, as DNA: TGTGCCAGCAGCCACTTAGCCCCGATCGGTGAAAAACTGTTTTTT.